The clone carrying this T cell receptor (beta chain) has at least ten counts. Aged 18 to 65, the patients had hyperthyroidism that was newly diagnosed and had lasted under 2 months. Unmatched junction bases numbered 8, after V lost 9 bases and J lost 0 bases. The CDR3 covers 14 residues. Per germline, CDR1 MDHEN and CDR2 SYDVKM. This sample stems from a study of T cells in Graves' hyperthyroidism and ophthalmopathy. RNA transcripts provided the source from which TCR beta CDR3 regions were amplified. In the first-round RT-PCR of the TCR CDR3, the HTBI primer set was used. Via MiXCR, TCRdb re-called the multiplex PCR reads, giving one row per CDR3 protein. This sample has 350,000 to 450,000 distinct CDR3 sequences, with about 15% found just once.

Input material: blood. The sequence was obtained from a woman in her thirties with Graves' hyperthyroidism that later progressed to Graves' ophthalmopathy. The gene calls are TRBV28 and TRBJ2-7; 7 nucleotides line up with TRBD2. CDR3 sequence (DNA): TGTGCCAGTTTAGCGGGCTGGGACTCCTACGAGCAGTACTTC. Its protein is CASLAGWDSYEQYF.